This T cell receptor (beta chain) was captured by sequencing in a study of blood T cell repertoires in COVID-19. For the study at large: COVID-19 samples, acute and convalescent, were from the United States, Italy and Spain. The cDNA or gDNA used as material had been derived from T cells, B-cell-depleted T cells, or PBMCs.

The CDR3 is made up of 15 amino acids. Germline assignment: CDR1 SGHAT and CDR2 FQNNGV. Trimming shortened V by 3 bases and J by 7 bases, and 18 bases separated the two germline ends. Original handling: Reference gene primer amplification yielded estimated nucleated cell counts. TCRdb keeps only in-frame clones here, not all; method: immunoSEQ multiplex PCR. V, J and clone size derive from that table, while D and trimming were established from the DNA sequence. The profile shows some 270,000 clones, around 82% of them singletons. The Seattle patients, enrolled during active infection, were followed longitudinally.

The chain combines TRBV11-2 with TRBJ1-2; the D gene is possibly TRBD1 (6 bases). This TCR was sampled from a human donor with COVID-19, enrolled during active disease. The donor label of this sample is uncertain. The sequenced sample consisted of peripheral blood. The CDR3 coding sequence is TGTGCCAGCAGCTTGGACCCACAGGGCATTGCTGGCTACACCTTC. Protein: CASSLDPQGIAGYTF.